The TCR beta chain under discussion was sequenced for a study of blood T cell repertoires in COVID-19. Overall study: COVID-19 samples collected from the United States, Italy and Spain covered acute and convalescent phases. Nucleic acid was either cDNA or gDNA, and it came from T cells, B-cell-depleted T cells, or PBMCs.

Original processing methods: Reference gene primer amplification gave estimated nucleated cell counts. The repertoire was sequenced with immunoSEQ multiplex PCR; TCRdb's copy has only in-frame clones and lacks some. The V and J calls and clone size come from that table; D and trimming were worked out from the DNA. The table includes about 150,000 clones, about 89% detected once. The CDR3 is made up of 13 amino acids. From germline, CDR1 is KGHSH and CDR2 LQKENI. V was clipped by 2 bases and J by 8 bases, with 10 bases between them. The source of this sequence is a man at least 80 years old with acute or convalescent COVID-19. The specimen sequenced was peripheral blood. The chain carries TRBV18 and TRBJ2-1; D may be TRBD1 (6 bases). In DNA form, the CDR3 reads TGTGCCAGCTCACCAACAGGGCGGGATGAGCAGTTCTTC. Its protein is CASSPTGRDEQFF.